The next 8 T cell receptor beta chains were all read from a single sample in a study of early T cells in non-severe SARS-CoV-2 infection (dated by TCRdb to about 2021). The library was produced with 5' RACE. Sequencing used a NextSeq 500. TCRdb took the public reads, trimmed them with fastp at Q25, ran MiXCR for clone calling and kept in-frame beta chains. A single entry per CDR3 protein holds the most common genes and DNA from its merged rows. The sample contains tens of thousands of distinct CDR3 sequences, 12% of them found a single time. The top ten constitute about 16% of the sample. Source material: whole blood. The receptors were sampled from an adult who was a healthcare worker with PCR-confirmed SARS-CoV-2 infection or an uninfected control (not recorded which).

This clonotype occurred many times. The CDR3 DNA follows: TGCAGCGTGAGGGCTGACACAGATACGCAGTATTTT. Encoded protein: CSVRADTDTQYF. The gene calls are TRBV29-1 and TRBJ2-3, with a weak D call TRBD2 (5 bases). The germline gives CDR1 SQVTM, CDR2 ANQGSEA. This CDR3 contains 12 residues. V was cut by 6 bases and J by 2 bases, with 9 bases left in between.

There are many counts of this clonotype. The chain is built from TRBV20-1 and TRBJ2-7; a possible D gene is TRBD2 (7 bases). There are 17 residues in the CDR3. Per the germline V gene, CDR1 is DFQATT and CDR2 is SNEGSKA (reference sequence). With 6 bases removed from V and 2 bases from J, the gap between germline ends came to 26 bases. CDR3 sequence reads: CSAFQGGRAGPPYEQYF. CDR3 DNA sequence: TGCAGTGCCTTCCAAGGGGGGAGGGCCGGTCCCCCCTACGAGCAGTACTTC.

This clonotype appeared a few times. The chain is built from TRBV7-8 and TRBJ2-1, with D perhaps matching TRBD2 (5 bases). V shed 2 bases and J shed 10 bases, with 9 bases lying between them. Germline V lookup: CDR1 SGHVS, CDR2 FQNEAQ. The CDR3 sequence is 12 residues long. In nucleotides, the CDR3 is TGTGCCAGCAGCTTAAAGCGGTTCGAGCAGTTCTTC. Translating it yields CASSLKRFEQFF.

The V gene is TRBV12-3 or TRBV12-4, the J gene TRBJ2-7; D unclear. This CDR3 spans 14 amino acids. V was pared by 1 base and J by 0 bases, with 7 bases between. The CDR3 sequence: CASSLVFSSYEQYF. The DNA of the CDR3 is TGTGCCAGCAGTTTAGTATTCAGCTCCTACGAGCAGTACTTC.

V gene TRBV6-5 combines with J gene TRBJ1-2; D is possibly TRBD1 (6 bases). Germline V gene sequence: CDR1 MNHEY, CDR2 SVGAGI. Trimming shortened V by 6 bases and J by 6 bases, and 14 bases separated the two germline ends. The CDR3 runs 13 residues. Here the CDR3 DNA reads TGTGCCAGCAGACTCGGACAGCTAGATGGCTACACCTTC. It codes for CASRLGQLDGYTF.

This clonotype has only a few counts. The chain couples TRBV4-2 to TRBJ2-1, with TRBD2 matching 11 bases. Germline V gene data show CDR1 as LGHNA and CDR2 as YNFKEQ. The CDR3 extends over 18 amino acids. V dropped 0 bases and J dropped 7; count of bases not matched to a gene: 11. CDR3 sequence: CASSQDVSGTSGRNEQFF. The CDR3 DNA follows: TGTGCCAGCAGCCAAGACGTTAGCGGGACTAGCGGTAGAAATGAGCAGTTCTTC.

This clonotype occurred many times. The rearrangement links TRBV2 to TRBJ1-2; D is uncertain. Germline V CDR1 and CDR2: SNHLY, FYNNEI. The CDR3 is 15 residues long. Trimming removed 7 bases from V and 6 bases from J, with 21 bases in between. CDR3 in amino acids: CASTPLMGGRNGYTF. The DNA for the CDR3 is TGTGCCAGCACCCCACTCATGGGAGGCAGGAATGGCTACACCTTC.

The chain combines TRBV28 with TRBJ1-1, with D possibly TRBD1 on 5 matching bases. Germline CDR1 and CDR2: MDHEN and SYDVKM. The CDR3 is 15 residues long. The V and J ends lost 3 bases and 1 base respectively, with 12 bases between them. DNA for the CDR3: TGTGCCAGCAGTTTTGACCCGACAGCGAACACTGAAGCTTTCTTT. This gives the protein CASSFDPTANTEAFF. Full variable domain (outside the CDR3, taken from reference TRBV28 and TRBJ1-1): DVKVTQSSRYLVKRTGEKVFLECVQDMDHENMFWYRQDPGLGLRLIYFSYDVKMKEKGDIPEGYSVSREKKERFSLILESASTNQTSMYLCASSFDPTANTEAFFGQGTRLTVV.